This TCR beta chain was sequenced in a study of control samples from healthy donors and cancer patients. CDR1 is GTSNPN, CDR2 SVGIG, per germline (reference sequence). V dropped 6 bases and J dropped 5; count of bases not matched to a gene: 9. The CDR3 consists of 14 residues. Assay: immunoSEQ multiplex PCR; the TCRdb copy retains only in-frame clones and omits some. The table records 85,000 to 90,000 clones, approximately 88% of them present only once. The TCR comes from a woman in her 50s with colorectal cancer. Sequenced material: PBMCs. The chain is built from TRBV30 and TRBJ1-4; the match to TRBD1 covers 7 bases. CDR3 DNA sequence: TGTGCCTGCACCGCACAGGGGAACAATGAAAAACTGTTTTTT. Translating it yields CACTAQGNNEKLFF. The full variable domain, completed using reference TRBV30 and TRBJ1-4, is SQTIHQWPATLVQPVGSPLSLECTVEGTSNPNLYWYRQAAGRGLQLLFYSVGIGQISSEVPQNLSASRPQDRQFILSSKKLLLSDSGFYLCACTAQGNNEKLFFGSGTQLSVL.